This entry describes one T cell receptor beta chain. The entry originates in a study of blood T cell repertoires in COVID-19. The protocol was immunoSEQ multiplex PCR, while the TCRdb copy is restricted to in-frame clones and leaves out a portion. The sample contains a few hundred thousand clones, more than 80% of which appear only once. CDR3 size: 14 residues. Germline V CDR1 and CDR2: SEHNR, FQNEAQ (reference sequence). The V end was cut by 5 bases, the J end by 4 bases, with 12 bases between. The sequence derives from a man aged 18 to 29 who had recovered from COVID-19. The chain recombines TRBV7-9 with TRBJ1-3; a possible D gene is TRBD1 (6 bases). The sequenced sample consisted of PBMCs or T cells enriched from blood (not recorded which). CDR3 sequence: CASSLDSYGNTIYF. The CDR3 bases are TGTGCCAGCAGCCTGGACAGCTACGGAAACACCATATATTTT.